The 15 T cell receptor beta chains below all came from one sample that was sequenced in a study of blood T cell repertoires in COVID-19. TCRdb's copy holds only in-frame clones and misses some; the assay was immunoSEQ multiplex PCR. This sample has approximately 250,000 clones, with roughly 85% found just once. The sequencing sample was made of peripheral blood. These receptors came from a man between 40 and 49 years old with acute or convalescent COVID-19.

In nucleotides, the CDR3 is TGCAGCGTTTTCCAGGGAAAGGCTGAAGCTTTCTTT. Its protein is CSVFQGKAEAFF. The rearrangement links TRBV29-1 to TRBJ1-1; D may be TRBD1 (5 bases). The germline V and J ends were trimmed by 5 bases and 6 bases, with 13 bases remaining between them. The germline V gene has CDR1 SQVTM and CDR2 ANQGSEA. The CDR3 spans 12 residues.

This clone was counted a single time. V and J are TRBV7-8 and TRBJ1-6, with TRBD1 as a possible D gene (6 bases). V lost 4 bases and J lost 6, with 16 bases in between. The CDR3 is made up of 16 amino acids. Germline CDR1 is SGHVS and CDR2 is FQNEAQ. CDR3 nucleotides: TGTGCCAGCAGCTCTAGAGACAGGACGGTTAATTCACCCCTCCACTTT. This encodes CASSSRDRTVNSPLHF.

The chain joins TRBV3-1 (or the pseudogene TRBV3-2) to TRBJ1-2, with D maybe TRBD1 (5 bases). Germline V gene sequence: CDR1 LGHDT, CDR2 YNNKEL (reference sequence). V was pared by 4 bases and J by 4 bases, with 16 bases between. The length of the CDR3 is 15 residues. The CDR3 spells CASSPHWQGGYGYTF. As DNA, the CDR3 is TGTGCCAGCAGCCCCCATTGGCAGGGCGGCTATGGCTACACCTTC.

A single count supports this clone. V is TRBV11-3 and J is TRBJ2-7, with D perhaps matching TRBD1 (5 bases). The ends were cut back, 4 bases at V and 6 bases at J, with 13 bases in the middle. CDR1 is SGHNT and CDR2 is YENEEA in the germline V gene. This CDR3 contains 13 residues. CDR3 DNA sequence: TGTGCCAGCAGCTCCAGGGATGCCTCCGAGCAGTACTTC. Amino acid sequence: CASSSRDASEQYF.

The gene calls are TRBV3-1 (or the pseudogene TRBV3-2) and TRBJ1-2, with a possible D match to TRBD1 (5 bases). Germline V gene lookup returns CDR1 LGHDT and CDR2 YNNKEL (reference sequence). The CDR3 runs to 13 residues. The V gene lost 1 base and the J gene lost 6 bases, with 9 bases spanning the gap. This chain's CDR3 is CASSQVRANGYTF. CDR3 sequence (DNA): TGTGCCAGCAGCCAAGTCAGGGCGAATGGCTACACCTTC.

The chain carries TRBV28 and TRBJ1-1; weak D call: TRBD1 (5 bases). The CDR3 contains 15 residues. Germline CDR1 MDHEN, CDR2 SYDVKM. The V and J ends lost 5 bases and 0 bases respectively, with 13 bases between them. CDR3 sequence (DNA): TGTGCCAGCAGTCCCCTGCGGGGGGTGAACACTGAAGCTTTCTTT. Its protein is CASSPLRGVNTEAFF.

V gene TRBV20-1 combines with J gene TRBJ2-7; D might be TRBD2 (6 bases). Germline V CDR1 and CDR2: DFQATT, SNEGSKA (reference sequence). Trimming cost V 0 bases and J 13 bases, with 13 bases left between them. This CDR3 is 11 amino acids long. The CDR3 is CSARDRESPYF. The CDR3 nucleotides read TGCAGTGCTAGAGATCGGGAGTCTCCCTACTTC.

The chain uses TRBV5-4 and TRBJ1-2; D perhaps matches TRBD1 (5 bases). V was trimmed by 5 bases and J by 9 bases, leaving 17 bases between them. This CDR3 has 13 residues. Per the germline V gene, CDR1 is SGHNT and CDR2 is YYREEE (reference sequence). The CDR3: CASSPVGGSSYTF. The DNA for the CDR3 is TGTGCCAGCAGTCCGGTGGGGGGGAGTAGCTACACCTTC.

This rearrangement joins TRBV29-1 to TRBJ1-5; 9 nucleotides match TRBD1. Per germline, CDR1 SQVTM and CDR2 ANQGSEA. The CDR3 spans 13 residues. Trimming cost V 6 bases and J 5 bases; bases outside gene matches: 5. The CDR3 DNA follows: TGCAGCGTCGGGACAGGGAACGATCAGCCCCAGCATTTT. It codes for CSVGTGNDQPQHF.

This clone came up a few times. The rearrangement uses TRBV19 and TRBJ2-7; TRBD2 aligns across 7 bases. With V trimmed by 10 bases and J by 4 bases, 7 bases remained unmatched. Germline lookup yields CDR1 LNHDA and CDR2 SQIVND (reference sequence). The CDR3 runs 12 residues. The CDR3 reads CATWDYPYEQYF. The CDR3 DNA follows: TGTGCCACGTGGGACTACCCATACGAGCAGTACTTC. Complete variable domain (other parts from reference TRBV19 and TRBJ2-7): DGGITQSPKYLFRKEGQNVTLSCEQNLNHDAMYWYRQDPGQGLRLIYYSQIVNDFQKGDIAEGYSVSREKKESFPLTVTSAQKNPTAFYLCATWDYPYEQYFGPGTRLTVT.

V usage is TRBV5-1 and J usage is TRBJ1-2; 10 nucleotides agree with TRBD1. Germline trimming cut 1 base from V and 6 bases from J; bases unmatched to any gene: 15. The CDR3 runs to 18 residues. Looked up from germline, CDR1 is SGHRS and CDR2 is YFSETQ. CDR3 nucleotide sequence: TGCGCCAGCAGCTTGCACTTCCCCGGGACAGGGGATTACCATGGCTACACCTTC. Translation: CASSLHFPGTGDYHGYTF.

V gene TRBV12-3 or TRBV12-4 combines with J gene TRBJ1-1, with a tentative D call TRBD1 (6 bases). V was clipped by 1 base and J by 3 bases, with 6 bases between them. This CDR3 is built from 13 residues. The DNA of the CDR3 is TGTGCCAGCAGTTTAGGACAGGACACTGAAGCTTTCTTT. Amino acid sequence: CASSLGQDTEAFF.

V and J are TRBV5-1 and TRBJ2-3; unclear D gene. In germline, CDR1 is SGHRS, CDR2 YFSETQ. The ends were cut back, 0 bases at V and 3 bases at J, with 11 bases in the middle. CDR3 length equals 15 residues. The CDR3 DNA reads TGCGCCAGCAGCTTGGCTTCATACGGGACAGATACGCAGTATTTT. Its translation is CASSLASYGTDTQYF.

CDR3 sequence (DNA): TGTGCCAGCAGCTACCCGGCGGGACAGGGTACTGAAGCTTTCTTT. As protein: CASSYPAGQGTEAFF. The V call is TRBV5-6, the J call TRBJ1-1; 9 positions agree with TRBD1. The J segment lost 5 bases and the V segment lost 3 bases, leaving 8 bases of the junction unmatched. Germline V gene sequence: CDR1 SGHDT, CDR2 YYEEEE. The CDR3 sequence is 15 residues long.

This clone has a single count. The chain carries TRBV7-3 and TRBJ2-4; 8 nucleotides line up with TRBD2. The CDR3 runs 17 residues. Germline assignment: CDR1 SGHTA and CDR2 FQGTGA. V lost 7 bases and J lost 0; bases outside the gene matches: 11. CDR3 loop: CASTTAGGDLAKNIQYF. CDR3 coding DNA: TGTGCCAGCACCACCGCGGGAGGTGATTTAGCCAAAAACATTCAGTACTTC. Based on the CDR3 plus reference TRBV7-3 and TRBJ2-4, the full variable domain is GAGVSQTPSNKVTEKGKYVELRCDPISGHTALYWYRQSLGQGPEFLIYFQGTGAADDSGLPNDRFFAVRPEGSVSTLKIQRTERGDSAVYLCASTTAGGDLAKNIQYFGAGTRLSVL.